This T cell receptor beta chain derives from a study of blood T cell repertoires in COVID-19. Study information: Both acute and convalescent COVID-19 samples were obtained from the United States, Italy and Spain. Sources were T cells, B-cell-depleted T cells, or PBMCs; the material itself was cDNA or gDNA.

Seattle-derived patients entered the study during active infection and were followed longitudinally. Authors' methods: Estimation of nucleated cell counts was performed using reference gene primer amplification. Repertoires were generated with immunoSEQ multiplex PCR, while TCRdb's copy carries only in-frame clones and drops some. V and J calls and clone size are given by that table; D and trimming were obtained from the DNA. The table includes roughly 170,000 clones, roughly 89% detected once. Specimen: peripheral blood. This TCR derives from a woman aged 70-85 years with COVID-19, enrolled during active disease.

DNA for the CDR3: TGTGCCAGTAGTAAACGGACAGGGGGAATGAACACTGAAGCTTTCTTT. Translation gives CASSKRTGGMNTEAFF. The rearrangement uses TRBV19 and TRBJ1-1, with 10 nucleotides matching TRBD1. The J segment lost 0 bases and the V segment lost 4 bases, leaving 5 bases of the junction unmatched. Germline CDR1 is LNHDA and CDR2 is SQIVND (reference sequence). This CDR3 comprises 16 residues.